This entry is about one T cell receptor beta chain. As yet, its antigen is unknown. TCRdb re-called the 5' RACE reads with MiXCR, one entry per CDR3 protein. The data hold 750,000 to 850,000 distinct CDR3 sequences, with 12% observed a single time. The sample is drawn from a study of CD8 T cells in ankylosing spondylitis. Study-level results: There was reportedly significant enrichment of clones that were disease-linked in matched ankylosing spondylitis synovial fluid. In the blood and synovial fluid of reactive arthritis, some motif variants had been previously reported. A motif of eight highly homologous TCR beta variants was seen as apparently characteristic of ankylosing spondylitis blood.

Material: blood, either unsorted or a sorted T cell fraction (not recorded which). The TCR comes from a male donor with ankylosing spondylitis.

CDR3 sequence: CASSFVPSASSGANVLTF. The CDR3 nucleotides are TGTGCCAGCAGCTTCGTTCCTAGCGCATCCTCTGGGGCCAACGTCCTGACTTTC. V and J are TRBV11-1 and TRBJ2-6; tentative D call: TRBD2 (6 bases). In germline, CDR1 is SGHAT, CDR2 FQDESV (reference sequence). The CDR3 extends over 18 amino acids. V was pared by 3 bases and J by 0 bases, with 15 bases between. Drawing the rest from reference TRBV11-1 and TRBJ2-6, the complete variable domain is EAEVAQSPRYKITEKSQAVAFWCDPISGHATLYWYRQILGQGPELLVQFQDESVVDDSQLPKDRFSAERLKGVDSTLKIQPAELGDSAMYLCASSFVPSASSGANVLTFGAGSRLTVL.